One sample yielded the 5 T cell receptor beta chains listed below, sequenced in a study of T-cell reconstitution after alpha-beta-depleted transplantation in children. TCRbeta library construction was performed incorporating unique molecular identifiers. TCRdb reanalysed the PCR reads using MiXCR and keeps one entry per CDR3 protein. The repertoire holds fewer than 550,000 distinct CDR3 sequences, with approximately 10% as singletons. The source was PBMCs, mostly from graft donor cells, collected 180 days after TCRalphabeta/CD19-depleted stem cell transplant. The receptor set was obtained from a female patient aged 2-15 years who had a stem cell transplant for aplastic anemia, so the T cells may come from the graft donor.

The chain carries TRBV2 and TRBJ2-2; maybe TRBD2 (5 bases). V was shortened by 2 bases and J by 6 bases, with 10 bases between the two germline ends. CDR1 is SNHLY and CDR2 is FYNNEI in the germline V gene. The CDR3 is 14 amino acids. Written as DNA, the CDR3 is TGTGCCAGCAGTGAATATTCTAGCCCCGGGGAGCTGTTTTTT. This sequence encodes CASSEYSSPGELFF.

This clonotype was detected ten times or more. The chain's CDR3 is CASSLRTGAHNEQFF. The CDR3 DNA reads as TGTGCCAGCAGTCTGCGTACCGGGGCCCACAATGAGCAGTTCTTC. The rearrangement joins TRBV12-3 or TRBV12-4 to TRBJ2-1; the D gene could be TRBD1 or TRBD2 (5 bases each). With 5 bases removed from V and 5 bases from J, the gap between germline ends came to 16 bases. The CDR3 sequence is 15 residues long.

This clonotype occurred a few times. This chain uses TRBV20-1 with TRBJ2-7; D not certain. Germline V gene lookup returns CDR1 DFQATT and CDR2 SNEGSKA (reference sequence). The CDR3 runs to 17 residues. V gave up 3 bases and J gave up 1 base, with 22 bases separating them. CDR3 sequence (DNA): TGCAGTGCTAGGACGATAGCTGGATTTTTGCCTTCCTACGAGCAGTACTTC. It encodes CSARTIAGFLPSYEQYF.

The chain recombines TRBV30 with TRBJ2-1, with 14 bases that match TRBD2. This CDR3 is built from 14 residues. V dropped 4 bases and J dropped 9; count of bases not matched to a gene: 5. The germline CDR1 and CDR2 sequences are GTSNPN and SVGIG (reference sequence). The CDR3 sequence is CAWTGLAGVSEQFF. In DNA form, the CDR3 reads TGTGCCTGGACGGGACTAGCGGGAGTGAGTGAGCAGTTCTTC. The full variable domain, rest sourced from reference TRBV30 and TRBJ2-1, is SQTIHQWPATLVQPVGSPLSLECTVEGTSNPNLYWYRQAAGRGLQLLFYSVGIGQISSEVPQNLSASRPQDRQFILSSKKLLLSDSGFYLCAWTGLAGVSEQFFGPGTRLTVL.

The table lists this clonotype with many counts. The V and J genes are TRBV12-3 or TRBV12-4 and TRBJ2-5, with D possibly TRBD1 on 5 matching bases. Trimming removed 6 bases from V and 5 bases from J, with 19 bases in between. This CDR3 contains 15 residues. The CDR3 DNA is TGTGCCAGCAGCCGATGGCAGGGCTCTGGGGAGACCCAGTACTTC. Translating gives CASSRWQGSGETQYF.